This T cell receptor (beta chain) is drawn from a study of OX40 agonist ivuxolimab in advanced cancers. Study overall: Partial responses occurred in Three dose-escalation patients, one with hepatocellular carcinoma and two with cutaneous melanoma. Points from the study as a whole: In CD8+ T cells, expanded clones were on average more numerous than in CD4+.

Sequencing was performed with immunoSEQ multiplex PCR; in TCRdb, only in-frame clones are kept and a portion is missing. The sample includes approximately 64,000 clones, 70% to 90% seen only once; the top ten take 2.5% to 3%. Comments on this clone: Its specificity is unknown.

Germline CDR1 and CDR2: SGHRS and YFSETQ. The CDR3 is 13 residues long. Trimming stripped 2 bases from V and 6 bases from J, with 11 bases between. The TCR was taken from an adult with an advanced solid tumor such as melanoma, head and neck, liver or kidney cancer. Sequencing was performed on CD4+ or CD8+ T cells sorted from blood, taken in a trial of the OX40 agonist ivuxolimab. The chain employs TRBV5-1 and TRBJ1-2; the D gene is possibly TRBD1 (5 bases). For the CDR3, the DNA is TGCGCCAGCAGCTTTCAAACGGGGGATGGCTACACCTTC. It is translated as CASSFQTGDGYTF.